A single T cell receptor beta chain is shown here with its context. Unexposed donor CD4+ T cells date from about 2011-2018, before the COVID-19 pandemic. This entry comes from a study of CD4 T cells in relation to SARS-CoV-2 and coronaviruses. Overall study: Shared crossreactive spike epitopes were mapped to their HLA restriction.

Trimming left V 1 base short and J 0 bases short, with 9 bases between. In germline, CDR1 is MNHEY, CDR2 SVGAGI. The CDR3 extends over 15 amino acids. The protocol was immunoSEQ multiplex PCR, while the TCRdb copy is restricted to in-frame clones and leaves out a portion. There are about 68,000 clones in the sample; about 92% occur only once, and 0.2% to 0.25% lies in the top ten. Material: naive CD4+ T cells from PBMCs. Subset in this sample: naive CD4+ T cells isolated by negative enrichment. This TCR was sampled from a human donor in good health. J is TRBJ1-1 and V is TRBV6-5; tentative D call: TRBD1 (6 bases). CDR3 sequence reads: CASSYFRGVNTEAFF. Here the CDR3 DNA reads TGTGCCAGCAGTTACTTTAGGGGGGTGAACACTGAAGCTTTCTTT.